This TCR beta chain is drawn from a study of T cell clonality in common variable immunodeficiency (dated by TCRdb to between 2014 and 2016). The research as a whole found: Correlations of repertoire features with clinical complications were constrained by heterogeneity among patients within the CVID cohort. Fewer deletions and N-nucleotide insertions were reportedly observed in CVID TCRbeta sequences, and highly modified clones with 13 or more V deletions were reportedly absent from CVID TCRbeta sequences. Although equal DNA input was used, an average of about 85,000 unique sequences per sample was obtained for controls, compared with approximately 31,000 for CVID samples. Increased TCRbeta clonality was found in CVID subjects compared with healthy controls (t-test p = 0.018), with the increase being most characteristic of about a third of subjects. CVID subjects shared fewer TCRbeta clones with each other than healthy controls did (p < 0.0001). According to the authors, finding the cause of the higher clonality in CVID would require sequencing the repertoires of T cell subpopulations.

Most of the CVID patients and most of the healthy controls were of Caucasian heritage. Heparinized peripheral whole blood samples of roughly 5 to 9 ml were obtained from each donor. Genomic DNA from adults with common variable immune deficiency (CVID) and from healthy adult controls was the source for sequencing TCRbeta CDR3 repertoires. There were approximately 22 healthy adult volunteers in the control group (12 female and 10 or so male), ranging in age from about 20 to 66 years, with a mean age of about 32. Diluted blood was density-centrifuged over Hypaque 1077 or Ficoll-Paque to isolate peripheral blood mononuclear cells. Genomic DNA was obtained from unsorted mononuclear cells using either Qiagen column purification or a centrifugation-based method. CVID samples and control samples contributed equivalent amounts of genomic DNA as sequencing input. For every sample, a 60 bp segment covering the rearranged TCRbeta CDR3 region was amplified and then sequenced. TCRbeta amplification used the immunoSEQ assay, a bias-corrected multiplex PCR with high-throughput sequencing. The original pipeline was this. Each unique nucleotide sequence was treated as a clone and annotated with V, D and J genes, copy number and frequency. Sequences were labeled productive if in frame, and non-productive if out of frame or containing stop codons. Clonality was calculated from Shannon's entropy as previously described. The predicted amino acid sequences of productive clones were used to derive the mean CDR3 Kyte-Doolittle hydropathy. The R hclust function was used to hierarchically cluster scaled V gene usage with Manhattan distance and complete linkage. Clone sharing by CDR3 amino acid sequence was assessed by resampling 12 repertoires per group over 100 rounds. The repertoires were screened for about 70 published EBV-specific TCRbeta sequences and a few hundred published CMV-specific TCRbeta sequences. After a couple of CVID samples that produced fewer than 10,000 sequences were dropped from the analysis, 42 CVID repertoires remained. What TCRdb holds here is the immuneACCESS table cut down to in-frame rearrangements. Part of the clones is not present; checked against another copy, under half of the missing clones reflect an unresolved V gene, and the others are unexplained. Clone size and the V and J calls come from that table; the DNA yielded D and trimming. In this sample, tens of thousands of clones appear, none counted once only. The top ten clonotypes cover 1.5% to 2% of the sample.

V and J lose 6 bases and 2 bases, and a span of 14 bases separates them. The CDR3 spans 14 residues, from the cysteine through the phenylalanine. The 33 bases shown cover part of the CDR3, and their frame starts at base 1. The germline V gene (reference sequence) yields DFQATT for CDR1 and SNEGSKA for CDR2. This clone was found many times. Its antigen specificity is not known. The CDR3 is cut off 3 residues early in the read; its end comes from the germline J gene. This clonotype was obtained from a person aged 18-70 years in good health. Sequenced: peripheral blood mononuclear cells. The sequence is built from TRBV20-1 and TRBJ1-5; D gene: possibly TRBD1, on 5 matching bases. The part of the CDR3 DNA that was read is TGCAGTGCGACCCGGGGGACGGGCAATCAGCCC. Its product reads: CSATRGTGNQP. The CDR3 reads in full as CSATRGTGNQPQHF.